This is a list of T cell receptor beta chains from one sample in a study of blood T cell repertoires in COVID-19. Using immunoSEQ multiplex PCR, the repertoire was profiled, and TCRdb retains in-frame clones only, with some absent. The table records under 250,000 clones, more than 70% of them present only once. The sequenced material came from peripheral blood. Receptor source: a man aged 50-59 years with active or convalescent COVID-19. CDR3s include the opening cysteine and the closing phenylalanine or tryptophan. D genes are given only for firm matches. Clone size is given for some rows only: seen once, a few or many times, or a class if the clone is expanded.

j_call: TRBJ2-7
v_call: TRBV7-9
clone_size: few
d_call: TRBD1
cdr3_nt: TGTGCCAGCAGCTCGGGACAGGGGGCCACCTACGAGCAGTACTTC
cdr3_aa: CASSSGQGATYEQYF

j_call: TRBJ1-1
v_call: TRBV7-2
clone_size: NA
d_call: NA
cdr3_nt: TGTGCCAGCAGCTTTTCGGGGATGAACACTGAAGCTTTCTTT
cdr3_aa: CASSFSGMNTEAFF

j_call: TRBJ2-6
v_call: TRBV5-5
clone_size: NA
d_call: NA
cdr3_nt: TGTGCCAGCAGCTTGCCCCCGGGACTCCCGTCTGGGGCCAACGTCCTGACTTTC
cdr3_aa: CASSLPPGLPSGANVLTF

j_call: TRBJ2-1
v_call: TRBV5-4
clone_size: NA
d_call: TRBD2
cdr3_nt: TGTGCCAGCAGCTTGGACTTAACGGGGGGGAATGAGCAGTTCTTC
cdr3_aa: CASSLDLTGGNEQFF

j_call: TRBJ2-3
v_call: TRBV5-6
clone_size: once
d_call: TRBD2
cdr3_nt: TGTGCCAGCAGCCTAGCGGGTCGCACAGATACGCAGTATTTT
cdr3_aa: CASSLAGRTDTQYF

j_call: TRBJ1-1
v_call: TRBV15
clone_size: NA
d_call: TRBD1
cdr3_nt: TGTGCCACCAGCAGGGGTCCGGGACAGGGGAACACTGAAGCTTTCTTT
cdr3_aa: CATSRGPGQGNTEAFF

j_call: TRBJ2-1
v_call: TRBV7-2
clone_size: NA
d_call: NA
cdr3_nt: TGTGCCAGCAGCTTAGACAGGTTCGGTGAGCAGTTCTTC
cdr3_aa: CASSLDRFGEQFF

j_call: TRBJ2-1
v_call: TRBV2
clone_size: NA
d_call: TRBD2
cdr3_nt: TGTGCCAGCAGTGGACTAGCGGGAAACCCTGAGCAGTTCTTC
cdr3_aa: CASSGLAGNPEQFF

j_call: TRBJ2-1
v_call: TRBV6-1
clone_size: few
d_call: NA
cdr3_nt: TGTGCCAGCAGTGAAGTGGCGGGCGATTACAATGAGCAGTTCTTC
cdr3_aa: CASSEVAGDYNEQFF

j_call: TRBJ2-1
v_call: TRBV6-6
clone_size: NA
d_call: NA
cdr3_nt: TGTGCCAGCAGTCCCCAGACACCTCCGATCAATGAGCAGTTCTTC
cdr3_aa: CASSPQTPPINEQFF

j_call: TRBJ1-5
v_call: TRBV9
clone_size: once
d_call: TRBD1
cdr3_nt: TGTGCCAGCAGCTTAGGACAGGGAGATCAGCCCCAGCATTTT
cdr3_aa: CASSLGQGDQPQHF

j_call: TRBJ1-5
v_call: TRBV19
clone_size: NA
d_call: NA
cdr3_nt: TGTGCCAGTAGCGACAGTATCCAGATTAATCAGCCCCAGCATTTT
cdr3_aa: CASSDSIQINQPQHF

j_call: TRBJ1-1
v_call: TRBV5-5
clone_size: NA
d_call: NA
cdr3_nt: TGTGCCAGCAGCTTGGAGGAGGGGCGGACTGAAGCTTTCTTT
cdr3_aa: CASSLEEGRTEAFF

j_call: TRBJ1-1
v_call: TRBV28
clone_size: NA
d_call: NA
cdr3_nt: TGTGCCAGCAGGTCAGGGTTGTCCACTGAAGCTTTCTTT
cdr3_aa: CASRSGLSTEAFF

j_call: TRBJ1-3
v_call: TRBV21-1
clone_size: NA
d_call: NA
cdr3_nt: TGTGCCAGCAGCACCAATGGCCGGAGTGGAAACACCATATATTTT
cdr3_aa: CASSTNGRSGNTIYF

j_call: TRBJ1-2
v_call: TRBV29-1
clone_size: NA
d_call: NA
cdr3_nt: TGCAGCGTGGGAGGGGACCGTCTAAACTATGGCTACACCTTC
cdr3_aa: CSVGGDRLNYGYTF

j_call: TRBJ2-3
v_call: TRBV5-1
clone_size: NA
d_call: NA
cdr3_nt: TGCGCCAGCAGCTTGCGCTTCGGAGGAAGCACAGATACGCAGTATTTT
cdr3_aa: CASSLRFGGSTDTQYF

j_call: TRBJ1-1
v_call: TRBV5-1
clone_size: NA
d_call: NA
cdr3_nt: TGCGCCAGCAGCTTGGCGTTGAGCACTGAAGCTTTCTTT
cdr3_aa: CASSLALSTEAFF

j_call: TRBJ2-1
v_call: TRBV5-1
clone_size: NA
d_call: TRBD1
cdr3_nt: TGCGCCAGCACCCTTACAGGGGCAGTTTCCTACAATGAGCAGTTCTTC
cdr3_aa: CASTLTGAVSYNEQFF

j_call: TRBJ2-1
v_call: TRBV5-6
clone_size: few
d_call: TRBD2
cdr3_nt: TGTGCCAGCAGCTCCACACTAGCGGGGTACAATGAGCAGTTCTTC
cdr3_aa: CASSSTLAGYNEQFF

j_call: TRBJ2-2
v_call: TRBV10-3
clone_size: NA
d_call: TRBD2
cdr3_nt: TGTGCCATCAGCGCCGGACTAGCGGGAGACACCGGGGAGCTGTTTTTT
cdr3_aa: CAISAGLAGDTGELFF

j_call: TRBJ1-1
v_call: TRBV29-1
clone_size: NA
d_call: NA
cdr3_nt: TGCAGCGTTGAAGAAAGACGGGGGAACACTGAAGCTTTCTTT
cdr3_aa: CSVEERRGNTEAFF

j_call: TRBJ1-2
v_call: TRBV19
clone_size: NA
d_call: TRBD1
cdr3_nt: TGTGCCAGTAGCACGGGAGGGGGCCGCTATGGCTACACCTTC
cdr3_aa: CASSTGGGRYGYTF

j_call: TRBJ2-1
v_call: TRBV7-8
clone_size: NA
d_call: NA
cdr3_nt: TGTGCCAGCAGCTTACACCGGGTCCACGGGTACTCCTACAATGAGCAGTTCTTC
cdr3_aa: CASSLHRVHGYSYNEQFF

j_call: TRBJ1-4
v_call: TRBV5-1
clone_size: once
d_call: NA
cdr3_nt: TGCGCCAGCAGCTTGACGGGCGCAGGGTTTCCTAATGAAAAACTGTTTTTT
cdr3_aa: CASSLTGAGFPNEKLFF

j_call: TRBJ1-1
v_call: TRBV28
clone_size: NA
d_call: NA
cdr3_nt: TGTGCCAGCAGTCCTGGGGCGTACACGAACACTGAAGCTTTCTTT
cdr3_aa: CASSPGAYTNTEAFF

j_call: TRBJ2-1
v_call: TRBV6-5
clone_size: NA
d_call: NA
cdr3_nt: TGTGCCACCCTATCTCCCCACTACAATGAGCAGTTCTTC
cdr3_aa: CATLSPHYNEQFF

j_call: TRBJ1-1
v_call: TRBV6-5
clone_size: NA
d_call: NA
cdr3_nt: TGTGCCAGCAGCTCAGGTCAGGGGCCGGACGCTTTCTTT
cdr3_aa: CASSSGQGPDAFF

j_call: TRBJ1-4
v_call: TRBV5-1
clone_size: NA
d_call: NA
cdr3_nt: TGCGCCAGCAGCTTGTCCGGTGGGGAGCATGAAAAACTGTTTTTT
cdr3_aa: CASSLSGGEHEKLFF

j_call: TRBJ1-1
v_call: TRBV28
clone_size: NA
d_call: TRBD1
cdr3_nt: TGTGCCAGCAGTACCCCGGGACAGGGTAAAAGCACTGAAGCTTTCTTT
cdr3_aa: CASSTPGQGKSTEAFF

j_call: TRBJ1-1
v_call: TRBV27
clone_size: NA
d_call: NA
cdr3_nt: TGTGCCAGCAGTCCGCTCCTTGGGGCTGGAAAAGAAGCTTTCTTT
cdr3_aa: CASSPLLGAGKEAFF

j_call: TRBJ1-1
v_call: TRBV4-1
clone_size: few
d_call: TRBD1
cdr3_nt: TGCGCCAGCAGCCAAGGATCTCAGGACAGGGGATACACTGAAGCTTTCTTT
cdr3_aa: CASSQGSQDRGYTEAFF

j_call: TRBJ1-6
v_call: TRBV7-9
clone_size: NA
d_call: NA
cdr3_nt: TGTGCCAGCAGCGCACAGGCGTATAATTCACCCCTCCACTTT
cdr3_aa: CASSAQAYNSPLHF

j_call: TRBJ1-1
v_call: TRBV3-1/TRBV3-2
clone_size: NA
d_call: NA
cdr3_nt: TGTGCCAGCAGCTCCGGACAGCTAAGAATGAACACTGAAGCTTTCTTT
cdr3_aa: CASSSGQLRMNTEAFF

j_call: TRBJ1-1
v_call: TRBV24-1
clone_size: few
d_call: TRBD1
cdr3_nt: TGTGCCACCCGGGGACAGACCATGAACACTGAAGCTTTCTTT
cdr3_aa: CATRGQTMNTEAFF

j_call: TRBJ2-3
v_call: TRBV7-2
clone_size: NA
d_call: TRBD2
cdr3_nt: TGTGCCAGCAGCACTAGCGGGGGTACTCTAGGGACGCAGTATTTT
cdr3_aa: CASSTSGGTLGTQYF

j_call: TRBJ1-5
v_call: TRBV6-5
clone_size: NA
d_call: TRBD1
cdr3_nt: TGTGCCAGCAGGAGGGACAGGGGCGATAATCAGCCCCAGCATTTT
cdr3_aa: CASRRDRGDNQPQHF

j_call: TRBJ1-6
v_call: TRBV2
clone_size: NA
d_call: TRBD1
cdr3_nt: TGTGCCAGCAGTCAGGGACAGGCCCCACCCCTCCACTTT
cdr3_aa: CASSQGQAPPLHF

j_call: TRBJ2-2
v_call: TRBV18
clone_size: NA
d_call: NA
cdr3_nt: TGTGCCAGCTCTCTCCCGGGAGTCACCGGGGAGCTGTTTTTT
cdr3_aa: CASSLPGVTGELFF

j_call: TRBJ2-7
v_call: TRBV7-9
clone_size: NA
d_call: NA
cdr3_nt: TGTGCCAGCAGCTTAGGGTCCTTAGCCAGTTACGAGCAGTACTTC
cdr3_aa: CASSLGSLASYEQYF

j_call: TRBJ1-4
v_call: TRBV19
clone_size: NA
d_call: NA
cdr3_nt: TGTGCCAGTAGTCCAGGGGACCGCATTAATGAAAAACTGTTTTTT
cdr3_aa: CASSPGDRINEKLFF

j_call: TRBJ2-5
v_call: TRBV14
clone_size: NA
d_call: NA
cdr3_nt: TGTGCCAGCAGCCAAGATCTTACTAGCAGGTACCAAGAGACCCAGTACTTC
cdr3_aa: CASSQDLTSRYQETQYF